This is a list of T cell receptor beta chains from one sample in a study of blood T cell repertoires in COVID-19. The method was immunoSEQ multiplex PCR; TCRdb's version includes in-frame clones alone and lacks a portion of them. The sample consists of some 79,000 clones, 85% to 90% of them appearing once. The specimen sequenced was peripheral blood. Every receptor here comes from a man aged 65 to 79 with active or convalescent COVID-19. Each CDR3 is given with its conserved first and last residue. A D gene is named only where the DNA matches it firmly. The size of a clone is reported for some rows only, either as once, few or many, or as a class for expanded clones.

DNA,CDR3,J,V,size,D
TGTGCCAGCAGAAGACAGGCTGGGGGCTCCTACGAGCAGTACTTC,CASRRQAGGSYEQYF,TRBJ2-7,TRBV2,NA,NA
TGTGCCAGCAGCGCCTCCGGGACACGGTACTATGGCTACACCTTC,CASSASGTRYYGYTF,TRBJ1-2,TRBV9,once,NA
TGCGCCAGCAGCGGGGGGACTAGCGGGAGCTACGAGCAGTACTTC,CASSGGTSGSYEQYF,TRBJ2-7,TRBV5-1,NA,TRBD2
TGCGCCAGCAGCTGGTCGGGGGGGTCTAATGAAAAACTGTTTTTT,CASSWSGGSNEKLFF,TRBJ1-4,TRBV4-3,NA,NA
TGTGCCAGCTCACCACCGGGGGGCACTGAAGCTTTCTTT,CASSPPGGTEAFF,TRBJ1-1,TRBV18,few,NA
TGTGCCAGCAGCCGGGGGCAGGGTCTTACTAATGAAAAACTGTTTTTT,CASSRGQGLTNEKLFF,TRBJ1-4,TRBV4-2,NA,NA
TGTGCCAGCAGTTATCGACTAGCGGGAGATACGCAGTATTTT,CASSYRLAGDTQYF,TRBJ2-3,TRBV6-2/TRBV6-3,NA,TRBD2
TGTGCCAGCAGCTTTAATGCTATTACCTACAATGAGCAGTTCTTC,CASSFNAITYNEQFF,TRBJ2-1,TRBV3-1/TRBV3-2,NA,NA
TGTGCCACCAGCAGAGATCGGACAGGGGGCGGGGAGCTGTTTTTT,CATSRDRTGGGELFF,TRBJ2-2,TRBV15,NA,TRBD1
TGTGCCAGCAGTGACCGATGCGCGGACATCTCCTACGAGCAGTACTTC,CASSDRCADISYEQYF,TRBJ2-7,TRBV6-4,NA,NA